This is a list of T cell receptor beta chains from one sample in a study of blood T cell repertoires in COVID-19. Here immunoSEQ multiplex PCR was the method, and the copy in TCRdb shows in-frame clones only, minus some. The sample yields nearly 250,000 clones, more than 75% seen once. Sequenced input: peripheral blood. The origin of the receptors is a woman aged 60-75 years who had recovered from COVID-19. The CDR3 runs from the conserved cysteine through the conserved F or W. D genes are given only for firm matches. Clone size is not always given. Where it is, it says once, few, many or a class for expanded clones.

j_gene,d_gene,v_gene,abundance,CDR3nt,CDR3aa
TRBJ1-4,.,TRBV5-1,.,TGCGCCAGCTCCAGGGGCGAAAAACTGTTTTTT,CASSRGEKLFF
TRBJ2-3,TRBD2,TRBV20-1,.,TGCAGTGCTAGTCCGGGACTAGGCACAGATACGCAGTATTTT,CSASPGLGTDTQYF
TRBJ1-4,.,TRBV19,.,TGTGCCAGTAGTTCCGACAGAACAACTAATGAAAAACTGTTTTTT,CASSSDRTTNEKLFF
TRBJ2-2,.,TRBV27,.,TGTGCCAGCAGCCGGGACATACCGAACACCGGGGAGCTGTTTTTT,CASSRDIPNTGELFF
TRBJ2-5,TRBD2,TRBV4-1,.,TGCGCCAGCAGCCAAGATAAGGCGGGGGAAGTTGAGACCCAGTACTTC,CASSQDKAGEVETQYF
TRBJ1-6,.,TRBV3-1/TRBV3-2,.,TGTGCCAGCAGCCCTCGGGGTAGAATGAAATTGGGCTCACCCCTCCACTTT,CASSPRGRMKLGSPLHF
TRBJ1-2,.,TRBV6-5,.,TGTGCCAGCAGAGTTCTTGGGGGGGCGGGCTACACCTTC,CASRVLGGAGYTF
TRBJ2-3,.,TRBV9,.,TGTGCCAGCAGCGTATATGAGGCGGGACCCACAGATACGCAGTATTTT,CASSVYEAGPTDTQYF
TRBJ1-5,.,TRBV7-2,.,TGTGCCAGCAGCTACCTAGCGGGAGGCAATCAGCCCCAGCATTTT,CASSYLAGGNQPQHF
TRBJ2-1,TRBD1,TRBV15,.,TGTGCCACCAGCCGCAGACAGGGGGCGGGTAATGAGCAGTTCTTC,CATSRRQGAGNEQFF
TRBJ1-5,.,TRBV6-6,.,TGTGCCAGCAGTTCGAATCAGCCCCAGCATTTT,CASSSNQPQHF
TRBJ2-2,.,TRBV27,.,TGTGCCAGCAGCCCCAATTGGGGCCGGGAGCTGTTTTTT,CASSPNWGRELFF
TRBJ1-2,.,TRBV28,few,TGTGCCAGCTTCGCATGGGGGGCGGGAGGTGGCTACACCTTC,CASFAWGAGGGYTF
TRBJ2-1,.,TRBV5-1,.,TGCGCCAGCAGCTTGCGGGCACAGGGCGACAATGAGCAGTTCTTC,CASSLRAQGDNEQFF
TRBJ1-2,.,TRBV28,.,TGTGCCAGCAGTACCCCCCCGGCGACAGCTTTCGGCTACACCTTC,CASSTPPATAFGYTF
TRBJ2-6,.,TRBV15,.,TGTGCCACCAGCTTACGACACAGGGCTGGGGCCAACGTCCTGACTTTC,CATSLRHRAGANVLTF
TRBJ2-1,.,TRBV19,.,TGTGCCAGTAGTATCCACAGGGAAAATGAGCAGTTCTTC,CASSIHRENEQFF
TRBJ1-2,.,TRBV19,.,TGTGCCGCTAGCGCTGATTGGGGTGGCTACACCTTC,CAASADWGGYTF
TRBJ2-5,TRBD2,TRBV15,.,TGTGCCACCAGCAGAGATCTTAGCGGGGTGGAGACCCAGTACTTC,CATSRDLSGVETQYF
TRBJ1-2,.,TRBV7-2,.,TGTGCCAGCAGCTTAACCCAACTTAACTATGGCTACACCTTC,CASSLTQLNYGYTF
TRBJ2-5,TRBD2,TRBV28,once,TGTGCCACCGAACCGGGACTAGCGGGGCATGAGACCCAGTACTTC,CATEPGLAGHETQYF
TRBJ1-1,.,TRBV20-1,.,TGCAGTGCTAGTCCAAACGGGGGGGGATTTACTGAAGCTTTCTTT,CSASPNGGGFTEAFF